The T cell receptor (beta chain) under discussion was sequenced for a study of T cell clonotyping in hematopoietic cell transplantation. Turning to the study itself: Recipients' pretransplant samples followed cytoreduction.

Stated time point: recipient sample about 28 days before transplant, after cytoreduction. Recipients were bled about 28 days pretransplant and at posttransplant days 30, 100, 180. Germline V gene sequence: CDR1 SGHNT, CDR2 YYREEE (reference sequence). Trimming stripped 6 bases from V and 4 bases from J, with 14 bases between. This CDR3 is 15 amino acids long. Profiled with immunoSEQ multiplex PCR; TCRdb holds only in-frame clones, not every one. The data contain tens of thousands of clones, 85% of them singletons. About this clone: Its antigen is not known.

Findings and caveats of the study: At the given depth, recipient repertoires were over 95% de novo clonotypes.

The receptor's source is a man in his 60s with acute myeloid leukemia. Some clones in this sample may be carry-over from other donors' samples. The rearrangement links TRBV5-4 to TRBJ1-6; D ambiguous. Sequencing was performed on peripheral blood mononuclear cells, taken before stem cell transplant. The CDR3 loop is CASNLGGIYNSPLHF. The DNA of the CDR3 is TGTGCCAGCAACCTGGGAGGTATTTATAATTCACCCCTCCACTTT. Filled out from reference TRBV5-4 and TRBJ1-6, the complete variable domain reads ETGVTQSPTHLIKTRGQQVTLRCSSQSGHNTVSWYQQALGQGPQFIFQYYREEENGRGNFPPRFSGLQFPNYSSELNVNALELDDSALYLCASNLGGIYNSPLHFGNGTRLTVT.